This T cell receptor (beta chain) emerged from a study of blood T cells in healthy people across ages. Together with a sample-barcoded 5' primer, a J-beta primer mix was included in a second PCR lasting about 6 to 11 cycles. Each cDNA was tagged by a template-switch adaptor containing 12 random nucleotides. MiXCR was run by TCRdb on the 5' RACE reads, yielding one entry per CDR3 protein. In the table there are hundreds of thousands of distinct CDR3 sequences, roughly 60% of which are singletons. Note on this clonotype: Its antigen is as yet unknown.

Trimming left V 4 bases short and J 2 bases short, with 11 bases between. The CDR3 contains 14 residues. Germline V lookup: CDR1 SGHTA, CDR2 FQGNSA. Study outcomes and limitations: While age rose, TCR beta diversity per million T cells dropped in a roughly linear way. Strong correlation existed between TCR beta diversity and naive T cell percentage.

The J gene is TRBJ2-5, the V gene TRBV7-2, with D unresolved. This TCR was sampled from a man younger than 40 in good health. The sample consisted of blood. In nucleotides, the CDR3 is TGTGCCAGCAGCTACACCCCCAGTCAAGAGACCCAGTACTTC. It yields the protein CASSYTPSQETQYF.